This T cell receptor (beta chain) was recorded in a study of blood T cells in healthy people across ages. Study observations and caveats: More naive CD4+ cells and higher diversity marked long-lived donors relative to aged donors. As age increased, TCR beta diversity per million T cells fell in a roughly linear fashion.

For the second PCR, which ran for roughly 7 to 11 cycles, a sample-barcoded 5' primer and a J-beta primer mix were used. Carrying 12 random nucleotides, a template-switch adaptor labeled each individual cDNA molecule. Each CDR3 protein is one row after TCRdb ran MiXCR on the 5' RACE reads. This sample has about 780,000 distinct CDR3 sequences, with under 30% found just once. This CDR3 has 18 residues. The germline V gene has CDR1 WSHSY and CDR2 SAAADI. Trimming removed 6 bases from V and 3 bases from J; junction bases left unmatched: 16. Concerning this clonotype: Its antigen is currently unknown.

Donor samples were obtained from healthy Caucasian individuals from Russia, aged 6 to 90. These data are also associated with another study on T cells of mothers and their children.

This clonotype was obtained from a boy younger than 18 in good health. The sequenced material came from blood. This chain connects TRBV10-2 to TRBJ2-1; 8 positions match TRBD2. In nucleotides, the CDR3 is TGCGCCAGCAGCCTGATCTTTTCGGGGGGGCAGTTCTACAATGAGCAGTTCTTC. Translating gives CASSLIFSGGQFYNEQFF.